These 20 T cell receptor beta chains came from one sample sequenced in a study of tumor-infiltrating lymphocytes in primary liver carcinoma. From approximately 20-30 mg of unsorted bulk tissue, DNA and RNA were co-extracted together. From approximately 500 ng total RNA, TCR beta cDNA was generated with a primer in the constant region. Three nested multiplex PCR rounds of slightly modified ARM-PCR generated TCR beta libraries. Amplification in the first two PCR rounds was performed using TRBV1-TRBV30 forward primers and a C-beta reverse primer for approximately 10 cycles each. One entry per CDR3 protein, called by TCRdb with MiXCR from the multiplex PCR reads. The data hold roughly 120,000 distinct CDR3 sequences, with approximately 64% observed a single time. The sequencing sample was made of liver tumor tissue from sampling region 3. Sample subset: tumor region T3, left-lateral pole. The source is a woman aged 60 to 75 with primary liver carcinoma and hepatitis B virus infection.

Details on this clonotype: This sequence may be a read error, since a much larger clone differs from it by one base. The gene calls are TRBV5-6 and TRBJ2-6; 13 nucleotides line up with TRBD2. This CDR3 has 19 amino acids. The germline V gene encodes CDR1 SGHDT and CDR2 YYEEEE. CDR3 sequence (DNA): TGTGCCAGCAGCGGACTGGGACTAGCGGGAACGGCTGGGGCCAGCGTCCTGACTTTC. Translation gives CASSGLGLAGTAGASVLTF.

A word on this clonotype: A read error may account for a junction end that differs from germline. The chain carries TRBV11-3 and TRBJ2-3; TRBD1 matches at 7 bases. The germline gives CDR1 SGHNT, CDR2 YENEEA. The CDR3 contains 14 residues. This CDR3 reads CVSSRRTGTDTQFF. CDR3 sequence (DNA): TGTGTCAGCAGCCGTCGGACAGGCACAGATACGCAGTTTTTT.

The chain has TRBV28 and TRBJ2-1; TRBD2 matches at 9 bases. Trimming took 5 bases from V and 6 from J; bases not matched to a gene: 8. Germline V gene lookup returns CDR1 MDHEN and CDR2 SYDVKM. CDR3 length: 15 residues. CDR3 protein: CASSLTSGHGNEQFF. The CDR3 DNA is TGTGCCAGCAGTCTCACTAGCGGGCACGGCAATGAGCAGTTCTTC.

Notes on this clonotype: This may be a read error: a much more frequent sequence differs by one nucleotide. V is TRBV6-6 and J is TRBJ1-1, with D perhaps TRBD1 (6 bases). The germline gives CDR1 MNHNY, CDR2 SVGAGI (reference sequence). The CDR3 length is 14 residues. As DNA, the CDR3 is TGTGCCAGCAGTGAACAGGGAATGGGCACTGAAGTTTTCTTT. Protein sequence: CASSEQGMGTEVFF.

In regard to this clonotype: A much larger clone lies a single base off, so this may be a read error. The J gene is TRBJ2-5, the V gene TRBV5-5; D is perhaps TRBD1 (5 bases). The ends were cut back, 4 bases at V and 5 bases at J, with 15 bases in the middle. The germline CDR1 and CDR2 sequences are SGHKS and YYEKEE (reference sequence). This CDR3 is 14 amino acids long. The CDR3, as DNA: TGTGCCAGCAGCCCCCGGACATGGGCGGAGACCCAGTACTTC. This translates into CASSPRTWAETQYF.

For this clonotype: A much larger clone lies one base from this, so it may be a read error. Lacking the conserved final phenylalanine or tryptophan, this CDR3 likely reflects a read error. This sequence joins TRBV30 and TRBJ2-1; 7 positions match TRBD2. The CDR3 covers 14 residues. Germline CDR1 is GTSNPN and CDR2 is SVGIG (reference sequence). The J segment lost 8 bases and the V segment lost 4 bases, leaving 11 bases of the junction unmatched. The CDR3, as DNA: TGTGCCTGGAATGTCCAGCGGGACGTAGATGAGCAGTTCTTA. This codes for CAWNVQRDVDEQFL.

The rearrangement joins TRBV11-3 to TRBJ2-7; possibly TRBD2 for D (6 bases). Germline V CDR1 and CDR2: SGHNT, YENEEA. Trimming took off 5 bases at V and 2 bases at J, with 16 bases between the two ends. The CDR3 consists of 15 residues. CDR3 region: CASSADPGAAYEQYF. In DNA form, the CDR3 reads TGTGCCAGCAGCGCGGACCCGGGAGCGGCCTACGAGCAGTACTTC. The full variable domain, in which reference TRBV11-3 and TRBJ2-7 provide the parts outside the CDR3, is EAGVVQSPRYKIIEKKQPVAFWCNPISGHNTLYWYLQNLGQGPELLIRYENEEAVDDSQLPKDRFSAERLKGVDSTLKIQPAELGDSAVYLCASSADPGAAYEQYFGPGTRLTVT.

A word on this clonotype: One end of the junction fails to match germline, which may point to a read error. CDR3 DNA sequence: TGTGCCAGTAGTTCCGGGACGGAATATGGCAACACATTC. Translated: CASSSGTEYGNTF. The rearrangement joins TRBV11-2 to TRBJ1-2; D perhaps matches TRBD1 (5 bases). Per germline, CDR1 SGHAT and CDR2 FQNNGV. The CDR3 extends over 13 amino acids.

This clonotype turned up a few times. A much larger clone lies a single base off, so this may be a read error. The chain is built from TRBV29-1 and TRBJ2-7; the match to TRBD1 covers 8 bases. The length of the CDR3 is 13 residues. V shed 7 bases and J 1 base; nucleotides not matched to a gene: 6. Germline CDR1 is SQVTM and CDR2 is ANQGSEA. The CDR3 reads CSAQDRASYEQYF. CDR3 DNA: TGCAGCGCCCAGGACAGGGCGTCCTACGAGCAGTACTTC.

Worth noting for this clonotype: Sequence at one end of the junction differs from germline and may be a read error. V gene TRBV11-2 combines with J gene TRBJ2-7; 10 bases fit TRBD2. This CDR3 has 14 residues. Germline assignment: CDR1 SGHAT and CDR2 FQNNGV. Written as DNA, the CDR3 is TGTGCCAGCAGAGGGACTAGCGTCTCCTACGAGCAGTGTTTC. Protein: CASRGTSVSYEQCF.

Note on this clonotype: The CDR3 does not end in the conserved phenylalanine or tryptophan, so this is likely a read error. This CDR3 is CSVNSSGANVLTI. DNA for the CDR3: TGCAGCGTTAACTCCTCTGGGGCCAACGTCCTGACTATC. The chain uses TRBV29-1 and TRBJ2-6; D is unclear. Germline values: CDR1 SQVTM, CDR2 ANQGSEA. The CDR3 loop spans 13 amino acids. Trimming pared 5 bases from V and 0 bases from J, leaving 5 bases between.

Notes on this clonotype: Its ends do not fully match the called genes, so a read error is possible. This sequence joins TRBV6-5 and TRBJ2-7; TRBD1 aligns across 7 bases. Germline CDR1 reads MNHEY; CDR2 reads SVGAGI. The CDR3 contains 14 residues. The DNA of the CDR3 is TGCGCCGGCAGCCACAGACAGGGCTCAGGAGAGCAGTACTTC. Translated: CAGSHRQGSGEQYF.

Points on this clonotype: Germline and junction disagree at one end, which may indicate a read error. CDR3 sequence: CASNLVTVSGNTIYF. The DNA for the CDR3 is TGTGCCAGCAACTTAGTGACCGTTTCTGGAAACACCATATATTTT. The V and J genes are TRBV7-8 and TRBJ1-3; D unresolved. The germline V gene has CDR1 SGHVS and CDR2 FQNEAQ. The CDR3 loop spans 15 amino acids.

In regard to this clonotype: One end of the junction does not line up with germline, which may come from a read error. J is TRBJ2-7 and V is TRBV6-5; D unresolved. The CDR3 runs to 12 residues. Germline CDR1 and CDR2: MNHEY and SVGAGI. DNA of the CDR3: TGTGCCAGCACTTCCAGGAGTTACGAGCAGTATTTC. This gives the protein CASTSRSYEQYF.

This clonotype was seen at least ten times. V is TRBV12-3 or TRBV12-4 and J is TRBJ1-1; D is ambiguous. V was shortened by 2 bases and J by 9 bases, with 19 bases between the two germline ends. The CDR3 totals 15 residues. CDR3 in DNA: TGTGCCAGCAGTTTATCCCCCGGGCTTGCGGGGAAAGCTTTCTTT. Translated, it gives CASSLSPGLAGKAFF.

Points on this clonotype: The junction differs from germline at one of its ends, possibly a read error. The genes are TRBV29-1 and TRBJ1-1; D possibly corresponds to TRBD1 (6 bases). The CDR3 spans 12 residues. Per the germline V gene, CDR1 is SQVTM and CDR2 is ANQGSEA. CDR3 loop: CSVEGGKAETFF. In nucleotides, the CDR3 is TGTAGCGTTGAGGGGGGGAAGGCTGAAACTTTCTTT.

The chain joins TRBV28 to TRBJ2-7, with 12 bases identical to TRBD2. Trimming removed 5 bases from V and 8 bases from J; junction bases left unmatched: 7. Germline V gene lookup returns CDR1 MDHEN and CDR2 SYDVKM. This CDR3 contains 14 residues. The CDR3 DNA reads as TGTGCCAGCAGTCCCCGACTAGCGGGAGTGAAGCAGTACTTC. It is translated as CASSPRLAGVKQYF.

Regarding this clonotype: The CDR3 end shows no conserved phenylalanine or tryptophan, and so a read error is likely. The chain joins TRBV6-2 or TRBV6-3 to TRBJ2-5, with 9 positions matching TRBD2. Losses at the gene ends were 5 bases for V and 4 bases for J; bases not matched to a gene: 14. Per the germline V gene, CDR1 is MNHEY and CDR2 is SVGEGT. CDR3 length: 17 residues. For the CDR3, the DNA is TGTGCCAGCAGTCACCTCTCTGTAGCGGGAGCACGAGAGACCCAGTACATC. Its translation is CASSHLSVAGARETQYI.

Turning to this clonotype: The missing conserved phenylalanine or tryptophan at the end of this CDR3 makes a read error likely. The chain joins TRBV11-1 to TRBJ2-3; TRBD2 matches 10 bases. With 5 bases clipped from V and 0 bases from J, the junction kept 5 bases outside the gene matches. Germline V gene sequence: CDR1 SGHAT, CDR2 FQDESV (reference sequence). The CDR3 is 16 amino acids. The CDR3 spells CASSTGLAASTDTQYS. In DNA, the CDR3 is TGTGCCAGCAGCACCGGACTAGCGGCTAGCACAGATACGCAGTATTCA.

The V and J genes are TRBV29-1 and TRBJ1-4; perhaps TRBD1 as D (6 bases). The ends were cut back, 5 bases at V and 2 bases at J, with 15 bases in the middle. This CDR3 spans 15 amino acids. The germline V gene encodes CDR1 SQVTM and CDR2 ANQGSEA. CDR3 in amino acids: CSVSARGRTNEKLFF. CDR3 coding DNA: TGCAGCGTTTCGGCCCGGGGGCGGACTAATGAAAAACTGTTTTTT.